These 18 T cell receptor beta chains came from one sample sequenced in a study of blood T cell repertoires in COVID-19. Assay: immunoSEQ multiplex PCR; the TCRdb copy retains only in-frame clones and omits some. The repertoire holds more than 100,000 clones, with approximately 89% as singletons. Sequencing was carried out using peripheral blood. Source of these receptors: a woman aged 55-70 years with acute or convalescent COVID-19.

This clone was detected once. Mismatch with germline at one junction end may stem from a read error. The rearrangement joins TRBV6-5 to TRBJ2-1; 8 nucleotides align to TRBD2. In germline, CDR1 is MNHEY, CDR2 SVGAGI. The CDR3 is made up of 15 amino acids. CDR3 sequence reads: CASSPSSTGRALKIF. CDR3 DNA sequence: TGTGCCAGCAGTCCCTCCTCCACCGGGAGGGCCCTAAAGATCTTC.

This clone was observed a single time. The chain links TRBV18 to TRBJ1-1; D perhaps matches TRBD1 (5 bases). Germline values: CDR1 KGHSH, CDR2 LQKENI. The CDR3 runs to 15 residues. V was shortened by 4 bases and J by 0 bases, with 12 bases between the two germline ends. The CDR3 loop is CASSRGRAMNTEAFF. CDR3 nucleotide sequence: TGTGCCAGCTCACGGGGCAGGGCGATGAACACTGAAGCTTTCTTT.

V usage is TRBV7-8 and J usage is TRBJ1-2, with 8 bases matching TRBD1. V lost 5 bases to trimming and J lost 8 bases; unmatched junction nucleotides: 7. Germline CDR1 SGHVS, CDR2 FQNEAQ. The CDR3 extends over 13 amino acids. CDR3 sequence reads: CASSLGQGGGYTF. The CDR3 DNA follows: TGTGCCAGCAGCCTCGGACAGGGTGGCGGCTACACCTTC.

The chain uses TRBV4-2 and TRBJ1-1; weak D call: TRBD1 (5 bases). With 0 bases removed from V and 4 bases from J, the gap between germline ends came to 12 bases. This CDR3 contains 15 residues. The V gene's germline CDR1 is LGHNA and CDR2 YNFKEQ. The CDR3 region is CASSQDGRGGTEAFF. CDR3 coding DNA: TGTGCCAGCAGCCAAGATGGAAGGGGCGGCACTGAAGCTTTCTTT.

The V call is TRBV5-4, the J call TRBJ2-4, with 7 nucleotides matching TRBD2. CDR3 length equals 15 residues. The germline V gene encodes CDR1 SGHNT and CDR2 YYREEE (reference sequence). V dropped 3 bases and J dropped 2; count of bases not matched to a gene: 5. CDR3 DNA: TGTGCCAGCAGCTCTAGCGGAAACTCCAAAAACATTCAGTACTTC. Translation: CASSSSGNSKNIQYF.

V usage is TRBV3-1 (or the pseudogene TRBV3-2) and J usage is TRBJ2-5; 8 positions agree with TRBD1. V lost 6 bases and J lost 5; bases outside the gene matches: 8. There are 14 residues in the CDR3. Germline lookup yields CDR1 LGHDT and CDR2 YNNKEL (reference sequence). The CDR3: CASRVQGVDETQYF. The DNA for the CDR3 is TGTGCCAGCAGAGTACAGGGGGTCGATGAGACCCAGTACTTC.

V usage is TRBV19 and J usage is TRBJ1-1; perhaps TRBD1 as D (5 bases). The ends were cut back, 4 bases at V and 2 bases at J, with 14 bases in the middle. Germline CDR1 and CDR2: LNHDA and SQIVND (reference sequence). The CDR3 is made up of 15 amino acids. CDR3 residues: CASSNWAGTNTEAFF. CDR3 coding DNA: TGTGCCAGTAGTAATTGGGCAGGGACTAACACTGAAGCTTTCTTT.

The genes are TRBV28 and TRBJ1-2, with 7 bases matching TRBD1. Germline lookup yields CDR1 MDHEN and CDR2 SYDVKM. The CDR3 loop spans 15 amino acids. J was trimmed by 4 bases and V by 2 bases; bases with no gene match: 7. DNA of the CDR3: TGTGCCAGCAGTTTACCCAGGGGGAGTGGCTATGGCTACACCTTC. It codes for CASSLPRGSGYGYTF.

This chain links TRBV19 with TRBJ2-1; TRBD2 matches at 8 bases. Trimming at V came to 3 bases and at J to 3 bases, leaving 10 bases not matched to a gene. The germline CDR1 and CDR2 sequences are LNHDA and SQIVND (reference sequence). This CDR3 has 17 residues. CDR3 in amino acids: CASSIYPTSGYYNEQFF. For the CDR3, the DNA is TGTGCCAGTAGTATCTATCCTACTAGCGGCTACTACAATGAGCAGTTCTTC. Full variable domain (remainder filled in from reference TRBV19 and TRBJ2-1): DGGITQSPKYLFRKEGQNVTLSCEQNLNHDAMYWYRQDPGQGLRLIYYSQIVNDFQKGDIAEGYSVSREKKESFPLTVTSAQKNPTAFYLCASSIYPTSGYYNEQFFGPGTRLTVL.

V usage is TRBV19 and J usage is TRBJ2-1, with TRBD2 identical over 9 bases. Trimming took 2 bases from V and 4 from J; bases not matched to a gene: 12. Per the germline V gene, CDR1 is LNHDA and CDR2 is SQIVND (reference sequence). The CDR3 has 18 amino acids. The CDR3 DNA reads as TGTGCCAGTAGTATAATAGCTTCTAGCGGGAAACTGTACAATGAGCAGTTCTTC. This codes for CASSIIASSGKLYNEQFF.

The chain employs TRBV28 and TRBJ2-2, with D maybe TRBD2 (6 bases). The CDR3 is 15 amino acids. Per the germline V gene, CDR1 is MDHEN and CDR2 is SYDVKM. With 6 bases removed from V and 9 bases from J, the gap between germline ends came to 20 bases. CDR3 sequence (DNA): TGTGCCAGCAGCAATCCCCGTCGGGGGTCAAGGGAGCTGTTTTTT. As protein: CASSNPRRGSRELFF.

The genes are TRBV16 and TRBJ1-5; TRBD1 might be the D (6 bases). Germline assignment: CDR1 KGHSY and CDR2 FQNENV. This CDR3 spans 19 amino acids. V lost 1 base, J lost 3 bases, and 22 bases lay in between. This chain's CDR3 is CASSQLIWQGISDNQPQHF. The CDR3 DNA reads TGTGCCAGCAGCCAATTGATTTGGCAGGGGATTTCGGACAATCAGCCCCAGCATTTT.

This clone has just one count. The V gene is TRBV28, the J gene TRBJ1-2; TRBD1 matches at 7 bases. V shed 5 bases, J shed 6 bases, and the junction held 6 bases outside the gene matches. The CDR3 has 13 amino acids. Germline loops: CDR1 MDHEN, CDR2 SYDVKM. The CDR3, as DNA: TGTGCCAGCAGTCCCGACAGGGTACATGGCTACACCTTC. Translated: CASSPDRVHGYTF.

V usage is TRBV19 and J usage is TRBJ2-2; tentative D call: TRBD2 (6 bases). The CDR3 totals 15 residues. Germline values: CDR1 LNHDA, CDR2 SQIVND (reference sequence). The V end was cut by 3 bases, the J end by 4 bases, with 12 bases between. Here the CDR3 reads CASSITGVGTGELFF. As DNA, the CDR3 is TGTGCCAGTAGTATTACGGGAGTGGGCACCGGGGAGCTGTTTTTT.

A single count supports this clone. The chain recombines TRBV10-3 with TRBJ1-1, with D unclear. Germline CDR1 and CDR2: ENHRY and SYGVKD. Between the trimmed V and J ends, which lost 4 bases and 4 bases, there was a span of 10 bases. This CDR3 comprises 13 residues. The CDR3 DNA sequence: TGTGCCATCAGTGTCCAGGAGGGCACTGAAGCTTTCTTT. Translated: CAISVQEGTEAFF.

The gene calls are TRBV5-1 and TRBJ2-5, with TRBD2 identical over 13 bases. Germline V gene lookup returns CDR1 SGHRS and CDR2 YFSETQ. The CDR3 is 15 amino acids. V lost 4 bases to trimming and J lost 4 bases; unmatched junction nucleotides: 4. DNA of the CDR3: TGCGCCAGCAGCCAGACTAGCGGGAGGATAGAGACCCAGTACTTC. Translating gives CASSQTSGRIETQYF.

Only a few counts were recorded for this clone. The chain links TRBV6-2 or TRBV6-3 to TRBJ2-2; no clear D gene. Germline CDR1 and CDR2: MNHEY and SVGEGT. The length of the CDR3 is 12 residues. The germline V and J ends were trimmed by 4 bases and 2 bases, with 2 bases remaining between them. In DNA form, the CDR3 reads TGTGCCAGCAGTTCAAACACCGGGGAGCTGTTTTTT. It encodes CASSSNTGELFF.

The rearrangement joins TRBV6-5 to TRBJ1-5; 7 bases fit TRBD1. The CDR3 length is 13 residues. Germline CDR1 MNHEY, CDR2 SVGAGI. Unmatched junction bases numbered 6, after V lost 8 bases and J lost 5 bases. The CDR3 nucleotides are TGTGCCAGCGAAAAAACAGGGGATCAGCCCCAGCATTTT. Translation gives CASEKTGDQPQHF.